The rows below give T cell receptor beta chains drawn from one sample of a study of identical twins. MiXCR was run by TCRdb on the 5' RACE reads, yielding one entry per CDR3 protein. Of 1.5 million to 2 million distinct CDR3 sequences in the sample, 32% were seen once. Sequencing used cord blood. The receptor source for this set is a newborn girl in good health. CDR3s include the opening cysteine and the closing phenylalanine or tryptophan. D genes are given only for firm matches. Size is stated for part of the rows, as once, few or many counts, or as a class when the clone is expanded.

-	TRBV10-3	-	TRBJ1-1	CAISESILGAGTEAFF	TGTGCCATCAGTGAGTCGATCTTAGGTGCGGGCACTGAAGCTTTCTTT
-	TRBV5-6	-	TRBJ2-1	CASSPSRGGGDSYNEQFF	TGTGCCAGCAGCCCGTCCCGTGGCGGAGGAGACTCCTACAATGAGCAGTTCTTC
many	TRBV28	TRBD2	TRBJ2-3	CASSLGGLAGSTDTQYF	TGTGCCAGCAGTTTAGGGGGACTAGCGGGGAGCACAGATACGCAGTATTTT
few	TRBV12-3/TRBV12-4	-	TRBJ2-1	CASTTGTSAYNEQFF	TGTGCCAGCACCACCGGGACTTCTGCCTACAATGAGCAGTTCTTC
-	TRBV6-5	TRBD1	TRBJ1-6	CASSSTTGFSPLHF	TGTGCCAGCAGTTCCACGACAGGGTTTTCACCCCTCCACTTT
-	TRBV7-2	TRBD2	TRBJ2-5	CASSFTTSGRTETQYF	TGTGCCAGCAGCTTCACCACTAGCGGGAGAACGGAGACCCAGTACTTC
-	TRBV4-1	TRBD2	TRBJ2-1	CASRGLAGDLNEQFF	TGCGCCAGCAGAGGACTAGCGGGGGACCTCAATGAGCAGTTCTTC
-	TRBV20-1	-	TRBJ2-7	CSCYRDEQYF	TGCAGCTGCTACAGGGACGAGCAGTACTTC
-	TRBV29-1	-	TRBJ2-2	CSVEGLRGGTGELFF	TGCAGCGTTGAAGGGCTCAGGGGAGGCACCGGGGAGCTGTTTTTT
-	TRBV20-1	-	TRBJ2-1	CSSNEQFF	TGCAGTTCCAATGAGCAGTTCTTC
-	TRBV11-2	TRBD2	TRBJ2-5	CASSLVLAAQETQYF	TGTGCCAGCAGCTTAGTACTAGCGGCACAAGAGACCCAGTACTTC
-	TRBV20-1	TRBD1	TRBJ1-5	CSATRTGREPQHF	TGCAGTGCTACCCGGACAGGGAGGGAGCCCCAGCATTTT
-	TRBV24-1	-	TRBJ1-5	CATSALGWPQHF	TGTGCCACCAGTGCCCTCGGTTGGCCCCAGCATTTT